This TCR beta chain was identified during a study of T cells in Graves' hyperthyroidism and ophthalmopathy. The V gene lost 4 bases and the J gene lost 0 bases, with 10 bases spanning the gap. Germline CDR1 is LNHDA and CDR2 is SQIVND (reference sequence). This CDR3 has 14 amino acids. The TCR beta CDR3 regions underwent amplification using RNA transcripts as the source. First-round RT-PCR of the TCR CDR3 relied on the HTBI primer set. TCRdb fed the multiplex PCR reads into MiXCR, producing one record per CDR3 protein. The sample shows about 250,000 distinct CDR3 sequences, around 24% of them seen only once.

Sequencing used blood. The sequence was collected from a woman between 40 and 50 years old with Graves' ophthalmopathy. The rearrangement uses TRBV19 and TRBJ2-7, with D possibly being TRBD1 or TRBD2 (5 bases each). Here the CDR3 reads CASSTRDHSYEQYF. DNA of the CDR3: TGTGCCAGTAGTACCCGGGACCACTCCTACGAGCAGTACTTC. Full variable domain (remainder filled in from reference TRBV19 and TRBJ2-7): DGGITQSPKYLFRKEGQNVTLSCEQNLNHDAMYWYRQDPGQGLRLIYYSQIVNDFQKGDIAEGYSVSREKKESFPLTVTSAQKNPTAFYLCASSTRDHSYEQYFGPGTRLTVT.